The 9 T cell receptor beta chains in this list originate from one sample, sequenced in a study of blood T cell repertoires in COVID-19. Using immunoSEQ multiplex PCR, the repertoire was profiled, and TCRdb retains in-frame clones only, with some absent. The sample has fewer than 250,000 clones, approximately 88% seen once; the top ten hold 2% to 3%. The sequencing sample was made of PBMCs or T cells enriched from blood (not recorded which). The receptors here all came from a woman aged 25 to 39 with acute COVID-19.

On this clone itself: Other nucleotide sequences from this sample produce the same CDR3. This rearrangement joins TRBV19 to TRBJ1-5; 7 bases are a match to TRBD1. This CDR3 is built from 14 residues. With 3 bases clipped from V and 5 bases from J, the junction kept 4 bases outside the gene matches. Germline V gives CDR1 LNHDA, CDR2 SQIVND (reference sequence). The CDR3, as DNA: TGTGCCAGTAGTATTTGGACAGGAGATCAGCCCCAGCATTTT. Amino acids: CASSIWTGDQPQHF.

The gene calls are TRBV19 and TRBJ2-5; 10 bases align to TRBD2. CDR3 length: 19 residues. Germline-derived CDR1 and CDR2 are LNHDA and SQIVND (reference sequence). The V gene end was trimmed by 5 bases and the J gene end by 5 bases; junction bases not matched to a gene: 20. The CDR3 here is CASSPGASGGLGDRETQYF. DNA for the CDR3: TGTGCCAGTAGTCCGGGGGCTAGCGGGGGCCTTGGTGATCGGGAGACCCAGTACTTC.

This clone was observed a single time. The rearrangement joins TRBV3-1 (or the pseudogene TRBV3-2) to TRBJ2-7, with 7 bases aligning to TRBD2. V shed 2 bases and J 4 bases; nucleotides not matched to a gene: 11. Germline CDR1 reads LGHDT; CDR2 reads YNNKEL (reference sequence). The CDR3 has 16 amino acids. CDR3 nucleotides: TGTGCCAGCAGCCAACTGTTTGCGGGGGACCGATACGAGCAGTACTTC. This sequence encodes CASSQLFAGDRYEQYF.

This clone was seen only a few times. The chain's CDR3 is CASSQEREILASDTQYF. The CDR3, as DNA: TGCGCCAGCAGCCAAGAACGGGAGATACTAGCGTCAGATACGCAGTATTTT. The chain combines TRBV4-1 with TRBJ2-3, with 7 positions matching TRBD2. Germline V lookup: CDR1 MGHRA, CDR2 YSYEKL. This CDR3 is built from 17 residues. V lost 0 bases and J lost 4; bases outside the gene matches: 10.

CDR3: CASSFLGQSVNTEAFF. CDR3 DNA: TGTGCCAGCAGCTTTTTAGGACAGTCCGTAAACACTGAAGCTTTCTTT. The V gene is TRBV11-2, the J gene TRBJ1-1, with a weak D call TRBD1 (6 bases). The CDR3 runs to 16 residues. V was cut by 3 bases and J by 2 bases, with 16 bases left in between. In germline, CDR1 is SGHAT, CDR2 FQNNGV.

V is TRBV5-1 and J is TRBJ2-3, with 10 bases matching TRBD1. Germline trimming cut 4 bases from V and 0 bases from J; bases unmatched to any gene: 8. Looked up from germline, CDR1 is SGHRS and CDR2 is YFSETQ. The CDR3 runs 17 residues. The CDR3: CASSQVTGQGSTDTQYF. CDR3 bases: TGCGCCAGCAGCCAGGTGACGGGACAGGGGAGCACAGATACGCAGTATTTT.

V usage is TRBV27 and J usage is TRBJ1-2; the match to TRBD1 covers 9 bases. Germline V gives CDR1 MNHEY, CDR2 SMNVEV (reference sequence). Germline trimming cut 6 bases from V and 7 bases from J; bases unmatched to any gene: 9. The CDR3 consists of 14 residues. The CDR3 nucleotides read TGTGCCAGCAGCACAGGGGGCAGTATTCGTGGCTACACCTTC. Translating it yields CASSTGGSIRGYTF.

The rearrangement joins TRBV5-1 to TRBJ1-6, with no clear D. Germline-derived CDR1 and CDR2 are SGHRS and YFSETQ. V was clipped by 2 bases and J by 10 bases, with 13 bases between them. The CDR3 has 14 residues. The chain's CDR3 is CASSFRQAISPLHF. For the CDR3, the DNA is TGCGCCAGCAGCTTTAGGCAGGCGATCTCACCCCTCCACTTT.

The V gene is TRBV6-5, the J gene TRBJ1-1, with D unresolved. V lost 10 bases and J 6 bases, leaving 15 bases between the germline ends. Per germline, CDR1 MNHEY and CDR2 SVGAGI. CDR3 length: 12 residues. CDR3 protein: CATGRTVAEAFF. The CDR3 DNA reads TGTGCCACCGGACGGACTGTGGCTGAAGCTTTCTTT.